The present TCR beta chain was sequenced within a study of T cells in tumors after PD-1 blockade (dated by TCRdb to the late 2010s). Study-level background: Prior checkpoint blockade, systemic immunosuppressant use, and recent radiotherapy or other anti-cancer therapy within 4 weeks were grounds for patient exclusion. The study performed paired single-cell RNA and TCR sequencing on site-matched tumors from BCC or SCC patients before and after anti-PD-1 therapy. RECIST version 1.1 was used to assess clinical response. An average of roughly 26,000 TCR templates (range 554-99,264) and under 6,500 unique clonotypes was obtained for tumor samples, roughly 18-fold deeper than single-cell TCR sequencing. Treatment consisted of either cemiplimab 350 mg every 2 weeks or pembrolizumab 200 mg every 3 weeks. Ongoing daily vismodegib 150 mg was also given to a subset of patients during anti-PD-1 treatment.

Notes on this clone: There is no known antigen for this receptor. No base quality information exists; no much larger clone differs at one position.

What this sample's time point label stands for: after anti-PD-1 therapy. Site-matched tumor biopsies were taken from the same primary tumor before and after PD-1 blockade. For bulk TCRbeta sequencing, genomic DNA was extracted from tumor biopsies or peripheral blood, and input amounts ranged from roughly 600 ng to 6,500 ng. Leftover biopsy material went through bulk TCRbeta sequencing, with the goal of boosting sensitivity for rare clonotypes relative to single-cell TCR sequencing. Every patient was a poor candidate for surgical resection and had histologically proven advanced or metastatic basal or squamous cell carcinoma. The basal cell carcinoma cohort was made up of 11 patients, and bulk tumor TCR sequencing was performed for roughly 8 of these patients. Fresh biopsies were taken from the primary tumor site, and part of the biopsy material was kept in RNAlater for exome and bulk TCR sequencing.

The immunoSEQ platform was used for deep TCRbeta sequencing. The original methods were these. Only productive rearrangements were exported from the immunoSEQ Analyzer for downstream analysis. A two-sided binomial test with a Bonferroni-corrected P below 0.01 was used to call clones that significantly expanded or contracted between timepoints. Bulk TCRbeta clonotypes were assigned T cell phenotypes by matching to single-cell RNA+TCR-seq clones sharing the same TCRbeta sequence. Clone enrichment in tumor was computed as tumor frequency divided by PBMC frequency from bulk TCR sequencing. TCRs were sorted with GLIPH into specificity groups, meaning clusters of distinct TCRs that share CDR3 motifs and likely recognize common antigens. TCRdb carries this immuneACCESS record with in-frame sequences only. Its versions omit some clonotypes, under half of them owing to an unresolved V gene in the studies checked, with the rest unexplained. The V and J calls and the clone size are those of that table, but D and trimming were determined from the DNA. The sample table shows some 590 clones, and about 77% are seen once. In total, the top ten clones hold around 24% of the sample.

V is trimmed back by 4 bases and J by 6 bases, and the junction contains 3 bases that no gene match accounts for. From the cysteine through the phenylalanine, the CDR3 covers 14 amino acids. This entry keeps only the CDR3 DNA: 42 bases, framed from base 1. Reading the germline V gene (reference sequence) gives CDR1 LNHDA and CDR2 SQIVND. Overall study results and their limits: Clonal replacement was observed only between pre- and post-treatment samples and not between two pre-treatment samples, a pattern that was regarded as arguing against biopsy timing or location artifacts. Approximately 43% of tumor TCR clonotypes were found in blood, and some novel exhausted tumor clones appeared in pre-treatment blood, suggesting peripheral recruitment. Where the novel T cell clones came from was not identified, and possible sources could include lymphoid organs or rare unexpanded clones inside the tumor or in the tumor periphery. Exhausted CD8+ clones expanded after therapy were mostly novel clonotypes undetected pre-treatment, suggesting clonal replacement rather than reinvigoration of pre-existing clones.

The sample here was tumor tissue, taken after anti-PD-1 treatment. The TCR sequence derives from a human donor with basal cell carcinoma. The rearranged chain carries TRBV19 and TRBJ2-7, with 13 bases aligning to TRBD2. In nucleotides, the sequence is TGTGCCAGTAGTACGACTAGCGGGGGGCGCGAGCAGTACTTC. This codes for CASSTTSGGREQYF.